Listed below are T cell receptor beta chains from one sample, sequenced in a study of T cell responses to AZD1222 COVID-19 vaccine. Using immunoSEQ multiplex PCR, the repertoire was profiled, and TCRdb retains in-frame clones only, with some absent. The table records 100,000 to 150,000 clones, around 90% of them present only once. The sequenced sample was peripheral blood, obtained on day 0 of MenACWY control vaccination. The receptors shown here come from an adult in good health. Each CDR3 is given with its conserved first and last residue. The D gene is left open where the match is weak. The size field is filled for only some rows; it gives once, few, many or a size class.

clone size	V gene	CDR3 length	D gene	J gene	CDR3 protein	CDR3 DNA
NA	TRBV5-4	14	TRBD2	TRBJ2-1	CASSPGLAGDEQFF	TGTGCCAGCAGCCCGGGACTAGCGGGAGATGAGCAGTTCTTC
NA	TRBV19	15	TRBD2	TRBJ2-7	CASSIRTSGRDEQYF	TGTGCCAGTAGTATAAGGACTAGCGGGAGAGACGAGCAGTACTTC
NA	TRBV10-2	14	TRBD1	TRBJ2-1	CASARDRGYNEQFF	TGCGCCAGCGCCCGGGACAGGGGCTACAATGAGCAGTTCTTC
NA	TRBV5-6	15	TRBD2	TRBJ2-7	CASSLTAGGTYEQYF	TGTGCCAGCAGCTTGACGGCGGGAGGAACCTACGAGCAGTACTTC
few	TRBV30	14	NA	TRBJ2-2	CAWSGAVDIGELFF	TGTGCCTGGAGTGGGGCGGTAGATATCGGGGAGCTGTTTTTT
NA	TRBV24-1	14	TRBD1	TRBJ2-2	CATNPGQGTGELFF	TGTGCCACCAACCCGGGACAGGGCACCGGGGAGCTGTTTTTT
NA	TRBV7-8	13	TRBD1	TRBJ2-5	CASSNDRGETQYF	TGTGCCAGCAGCAACGACAGGGGCGAGACCCAGTACTTC
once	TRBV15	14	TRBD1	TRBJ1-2	CATSRDRAHYGYTF	TGTGCCACCAGCAGGGACAGGGCCCACTATGGCTACACCTTC
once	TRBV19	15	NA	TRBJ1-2	CASSIDDGPNYGYTF	TGTGCCAGTAGTATAGATGACGGGCCTAACTATGGCTACACCTTC
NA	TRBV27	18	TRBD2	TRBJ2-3	CASSLGVSGRAGTDTQYF	TGTGCCAGCAGTTTAGGGGTTAGCGGGAGGGCCGGCACAGATACGCAGTATTTT
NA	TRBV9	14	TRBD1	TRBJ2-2	CASSERDSPGELFF	TGTGCCAGCAGCGAACGGGACAGCCCCGGGGAGCTGTTTTTT
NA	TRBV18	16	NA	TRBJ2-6	CASSERTSSGANVLTF	TGTGCCAGCTCAGAGAGAACCTCCTCTGGGGCCAACGTCCTGACTTTC
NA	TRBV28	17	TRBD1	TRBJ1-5	CASSYDPGADRAQPQHF	TGTGCCAGCAGTTACGACCCTGGGGCGGACAGGGCCCAGCCCCAGCATTTT
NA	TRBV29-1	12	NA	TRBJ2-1	CSVDNRENEQFF	TGCAGCGTTGATAACAGGGAAAATGAGCAGTTCTTC
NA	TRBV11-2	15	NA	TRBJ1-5	CASSLDGRGDQPQHF	TGTGCCAGCAGCTTAGATGGGCGGGGGGATCAGCCCCAGCATTTT
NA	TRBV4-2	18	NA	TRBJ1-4	CASSHPGEGGWTNEKLFF	TGTGCCAGCAGCCACCCGGGAGAAGGGGGATGGACTAATGAAAAACTGTTTTTT
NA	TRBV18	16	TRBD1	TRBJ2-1	CASSADRGRIDNEQFF	TGTGCCAGCTCAGCAGACAGGGGCCGAATAGACAATGAGCAGTTCTTC
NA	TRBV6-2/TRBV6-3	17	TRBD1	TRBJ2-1	CASSYFGPGQGRYEQFF	TGTGCCAGCAGTTACTTTGGACCGGGACAGGGACGGTATGAGCAGTTCTTC
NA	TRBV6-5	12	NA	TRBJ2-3	CASSDSPHTQYF	TGTGCCAGCAGCGACTCTCCCCATACGCAGTATTTT
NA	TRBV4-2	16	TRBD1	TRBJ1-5	CASSQDRDRGNQPQHF	TGTGCCAGCAGCCAAGACCGGGACAGGGGTAATCAGCCCCAGCATTTT
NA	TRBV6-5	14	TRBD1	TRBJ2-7	CASSAGTGNYEQYF	TGTGCCAGCAGCGCCGGGACAGGGAACTACGAGCAGTACTTC
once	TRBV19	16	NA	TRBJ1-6	CASSPDVGWENSPLHF	TGTGCCAGTAGTCCCGACGTAGGGTGGGAAAATTCACCCCTCCACTTT
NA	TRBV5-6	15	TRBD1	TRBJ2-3	CASSGGQRSTDTQYF	TGTGCCAGCAGCGGGGGACAGCGGAGCACAGATACGCAGTATTTT